These 6 T cell receptor beta chains originate from one sample sequenced in a study of cytomegalovirus exposure and HLA in healthy donors. The PCR contained 60 Vbeta and 13 Jbeta primers. Libraries were prepared by immunoSEQ multiplex PCR; TCRdb keeps only in-frame clonotypes and omits some of them. The table shows around 100,000 clones, with roughly 71% occurring only once. Material for sequencing was PBMCs. The receptors stem from a man younger than 35 in good health and CMV-seropositive.

This rearrangement joins TRBV23-1 to TRBJ2-2; the D gene is possibly TRBD2 (6 bases). TRBV23-1 is designated an ORF whose function remains uncertain. V lost 1 base and J 0 bases, leaving 15 bases between the germline ends. This CDR3 is built from 18 residues. The CDR3 spells CASSQLERGTSNTGELFF. The CDR3 DNA sequence: TGCGCCAGCAGTCAATTAGAGCGCGGGACTTCGAACACCGGGGAGCTGTTTTTT.

This clone was detected only a few times. The V and J genes are TRBV6-6 and TRBJ1-1, with 8 bases matching TRBD1. Germline V CDR1 and CDR2: MNHNY, SVGAGI (reference sequence). The J segment lost 6 bases and the V segment lost 0 bases, leaving 6 bases of the junction unmatched. This CDR3 region has 15 residues. The CDR3 loop is CASSYSRTGCPEAFF. CDR3 DNA sequence: TGTGCCAGCAGTTACTCACGGACAGGGTGCCCTGAAGCTTTCTTT.

This sequence joins TRBV10-1 and TRBJ1-1; D remains unclear. Germline V lookup: CDR1 WNHNN, CDR2 SYGVQD (reference sequence). This CDR3 has 15 residues. The V gene lost 3 bases and the J gene lost 1 base, with 12 bases spanning the gap. As DNA, the CDR3 is TGCGCCAGCAGTGACCTTCGGGAGTGGAACACTGAAGCTTTCTTT. This sequence encodes CASSDLREWNTEAFF.

The rearrangement links TRBV2 to TRBJ1-5; 7 nucleotides agree with TRBD1. J lost 2 bases, V lost 7 bases, and 8 bases had no gene match. Germline V gene data show CDR1 as SNHLY and CDR2 as FYNNEI. The CDR3 consists of 15 residues. The CDR3, as DNA: TGTGCCAGCAAGGGGGCCGCAGGAGGCAATCAGCCCCAGCATTTT. Protein sequence: CASKGAAGGNQPQHF.

About this clone itself: The sample carries other DNA sequences with the same CDR3. The CDR3: CASSSASGGYNEQFF. DNA of the CDR3: TGTGCCAGCAGCTCTGCTAGCGGGGGTTACAATGAGCAGTTCTTC. V and J are TRBV7-2 and TRBJ2-1; 10 bases match TRBD2. Germline V gives CDR1 SGHTA, CDR2 FQGNSA. The CDR3 consists of 15 residues. After removal of 4 bases from V and 4 bases from J, the junction contained 4 bases not matched to a gene.

The chain carries TRBV19 and TRBJ2-1; D gene unclear. V lost 8 bases and J 0 bases, leaving 14 bases between the germline ends. This CDR3 is built from 15 residues. CDR1 is LNHDA, CDR2 SQIVND, per germline (reference sequence). In DNA, the CDR3 is TGTGCCAGTTCGACGACAATAAGCTCCTACAATGAGCAGTTCTTC. It encodes CASSTTISSYNEQFF.